This TCR beta chain was documented in a study of T cell responses to AZD1222 COVID-19 vaccine. Whole-study results and caveats: Clonal diversity was possibly underestimated, and white British individuals and females predominated among donors. Only after the peak T cell response were repertoires sampled.

On this clone: The target antigen is unknown.

Generated by immunoSEQ multiplex PCR, the TCRdb table keeps only in-frame clones and is missing some. The table records over 100,000 clones, approximately 91% of them present only once. This receptor was identified in an adult in good health. The material was peripheral blood, obtained on day 0 of AZD1222 vaccination.

The CDR3 spells CASSLGAGKGYPGELFF. The CDR3 nucleotides read TGCGCCAGCAGCTTGGGGGCTGGGAAAGGTTACCCCGGGGAGCTGTTTTTT. The chain recombines TRBV5-1 with TRBJ2-2; D gene uncertain. The CDR3 sequence is 17 residues long. Germline-derived CDR1 and CDR2 are SGHRS and YFSETQ. The germline V and J ends were trimmed by 0 bases and 6 bases, with 18 bases remaining between them.